The 14 T cell receptor beta chains in this list originate from one sample, sequenced in a study of cytomegalovirus exposure and HLA in healthy donors. Primers: 60 Vbeta forward and 13 Jbeta reverse. Clones were read by immunoSEQ multiplex PCR, and TCRdb kept only the in-frame ones, dropping some. The table includes about 160,000 clones, roughly 84% detected once. The source material was PBMCs. These receptors came from a man between 18 and 29 years old in good health and CMV-seropositive.

This clone showed up just once. V and J are TRBV19 and TRBJ1-2; D perhaps matches TRBD1 (6 bases). The CDR3 sequence is 13 residues long. Germline CDR1 is LNHDA and CDR2 is SQIVND (reference sequence). Trimming removed 5 bases at V and 6 bases at J, with 13 bases between. The CDR3 bases are TGTGCCAGTAGTCCCCAGGGACACGATGGCTACACCTTC. It specifies CASSPQGHDGYTF.

This rearrangement joins TRBV2 to TRBJ1-5; TRBD1 matches 8 bases. In germline, CDR1 is SNHLY, CDR2 FYNNEI. The CDR3 has 15 amino acids. V shed 4 bases, J shed 0 bases, and the junction held 2 bases outside the gene matches. CDR3 loop: CASSGQGISNQPQHF. The CDR3 nucleotides are TGTGCCAGCAGTGGACAGGGGATTAGCAATCAGCCCCAGCATTTT.

This chain connects TRBV6-4 to TRBJ1-2; a weak D match, TRBD1 (6 bases). The CDR3 is 8 residues long. Looked up from germline, CDR1 is MRHNA and CDR2 is SNTAGT. Trimming took 11 bases from V and 14 from J, leaving 12 bases between them. The CDR3 DNA reads TGTGCCGGGGGGGCTTCTACCTTC. Its protein is CAGGASTF.

The chain is built from TRBV7-9 and TRBJ1-1; 11 bases fit TRBD1. The CDR3 has 17 amino acids. Germline loops: CDR1 SEHNR, CDR2 FQNEAQ (reference sequence). V was clipped by 5 bases and J by 4 bases; unmatched bases: 12. The CDR3 DNA is TGTGCCAGCAGCGTTACCGGGACAGGGGGACGGGGCACTGAAGCTTTCTTT. It codes for CASSVTGTGGRGTEAFF.

This chain uses TRBV6-6 with TRBJ2-7; D is possibly TRBD1 (5 bases). V lost 7 bases and J lost 1, with 17 bases in between. The germline V gene has CDR1 MNHNY and CDR2 SVGAGI (reference sequence). The CDR3 runs to 15 residues. Written as DNA, the CDR3 is TGTGCCAGCACGTTCGGTCAGGGCGGTTCCTACGAGCAGTACTTC. Protein: CASTFGQGGSYEQYF.

The rearrangement links TRBV18 to TRBJ1-1; maybe TRBD1 (5 bases). V lost 4 bases to trimming and J lost 3 bases, with 9 bases between them. CDR1 KGHSH and CDR2 LQKENI come from the germline V gene. The CDR3 runs 13 residues. The CDR3 is CASSLDRHTEAFF. The CDR3 DNA reads TGTGCCAGCTCACTCGACAGACACACTGAAGCTTTCTTT.

In this sample, this clone turned up a few times. The CDR3 loop is CASSLGQEGNQPQHF. The CDR3 region has the DNA TGCGCCAGCAGCTTGGGACAGGAAGGCAATCAGCCCCAGCATTTT. The chain combines TRBV5-1 with TRBJ1-5; possible D gene TRBD1, 6 bases. Germline assignment: CDR1 SGHRS and CDR2 YFSETQ. Trimming shortened V by 0 bases and J by 2 bases, and 9 bases separated the two germline ends. This CDR3 contains 15 residues.

The chain combines TRBV6-5 with TRBJ1-2; D perhaps matches TRBD1 (6 bases). Germline lookup yields CDR1 MNHEY and CDR2 SVGAGI. This CDR3 has 15 amino acids. Deletions cut 2 bases from V and 3 bases from J, with 13 bases between. The CDR3 DNA follows: TGTGCCAGCAGTTACACGGCGGGGGCCCACTATGGCTACACCTTC. This codes for CASSYTAGAHYGYTF.

The chain uses TRBV10-2 and TRBJ1-3; weak D call: TRBD1 (5 bases). The germline CDR1 and CDR2 sequences are WSHSY and SAAADI. The CDR3 totals 13 residues. The V end was cut by 6 bases, the J end by 8 bases, with 14 bases between. CDR3 DNA: TGCGCCAGCAGCGGGGTCGGGGGAGACACCATATATTTT. Encoded protein: CASSGVGGDTIYF.

This chain connects TRBV7-8 to TRBJ1-2; 8 positions agree with TRBD1. This CDR3 has 14 residues. Unmatched junction bases numbered 6, after V lost 5 bases and J lost 4 bases. Germline V lookup: CDR1 SGHVS, CDR2 FQNEAQ. CDR3 loop: CASSPTTGVYGYTF. In DNA, the CDR3 is TGTGCCAGCAGCCCCACGACAGGGGTCTATGGCTACACCTTC.

The chain recombines TRBV19 with TRBJ1-1; possibly TRBD1 for D (5 bases). The CDR3 is made up of 14 amino acids. Germline assignment: CDR1 LNHDA and CDR2 SQIVND (reference sequence). Trimming shortened V by 7 bases and J by 1 base, and 13 bases separated the two germline ends. The CDR3 nucleotides read TGTGCCAGTAACCTCATAAGGGGGAACACTGAAGCTTTCTTT. It yields the protein CASNLIRGNTEAFF. The whole variable domain, filled in from reference TRBV19 and TRBJ1-1, reads DGGITQSPKYLFRKEGQNVTLSCEQNLNHDAMYWYRQDPGQGLRLIYYSQIVNDFQKGDIAEGYSVSREKKESFPLTVTSAQKNPTAFYLCASNLIRGNTEAFFGQGTRLTVV.

This clone was detected only once. This sequence joins TRBV9 and TRBJ2-7; 10 bases are shared with TRBD2. Trimming at V came to 0 bases and at J to 6 bases, leaving 9 bases not matched to a gene. Germline loops: CDR1 SGDLS, CDR2 YYNGEE. CDR3 length equals 16 residues. The CDR3 region is CASSVGLAGDYGEQYF. The CDR3 DNA follows: TGTGCCAGCAGCGTAGGGCTAGCGGGGGACTATGGCGAGCAGTACTTC.

The V call is TRBV21-1, the J call TRBJ2-3; the D call in the table, TRBD1, was not verified against the DNA. TRBV21-1 is tagged as a pseudogene. CDR3 length: 13 residues. The CDR3 DNA reads TGTGCCAGCAGCAAAGCGCAACATGGTACGCAGTATTTT. Translated: CASSKAQHGTQYF.

The chain is built from TRBV2 and TRBJ2-1; possibly TRBD2 for D (5 bases). Germline CDR1 SNHLY, CDR2 FYNNEI. CDR3 size: 13 residues. V was clipped by 1 base and J by 14 bases, with 15 bases between them. In DNA form, the CDR3 reads TGTGCCAGCAGTGAAGGATGGCGGACTGGCGAGTTCTTC. Translation gives CASSEGWRTGEFF.